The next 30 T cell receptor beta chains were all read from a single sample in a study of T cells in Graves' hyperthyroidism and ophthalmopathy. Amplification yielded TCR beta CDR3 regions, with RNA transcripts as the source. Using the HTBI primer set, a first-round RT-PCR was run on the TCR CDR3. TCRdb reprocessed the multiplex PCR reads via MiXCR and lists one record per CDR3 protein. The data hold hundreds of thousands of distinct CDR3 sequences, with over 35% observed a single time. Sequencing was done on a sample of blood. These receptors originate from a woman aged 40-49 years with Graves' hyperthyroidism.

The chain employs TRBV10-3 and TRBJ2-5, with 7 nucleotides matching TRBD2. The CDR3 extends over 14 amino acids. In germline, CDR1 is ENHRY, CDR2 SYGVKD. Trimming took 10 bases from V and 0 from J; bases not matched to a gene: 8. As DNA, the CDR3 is TGTGCCAGCAGAAAGCGGGGCTACCAAGAGACCCAGTACTTC. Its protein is CASRKRGYQETQYF.

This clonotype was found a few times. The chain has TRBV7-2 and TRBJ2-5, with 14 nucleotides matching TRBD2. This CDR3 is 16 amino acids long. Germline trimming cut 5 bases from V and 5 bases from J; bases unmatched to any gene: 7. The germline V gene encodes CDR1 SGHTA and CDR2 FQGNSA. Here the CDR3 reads CASSVGLAGAAETQYF. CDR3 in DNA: TGTGCCAGCAGCGTGGGACTAGCGGGGGCCGCGGAGACCCAGTACTTC.

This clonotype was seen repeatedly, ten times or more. The CDR3 nucleotides are TGTGCCAGCAGCCCCCGACCGGGCCAGAACACTGAAGCTTTCTTT. Protein sequence: CASSPRPGQNTEAFF. This chain uses TRBV7-9 with TRBJ1-1; D is unresolved. Germline V gene sequence: CDR1 SEHNR, CDR2 FQNEAQ (reference sequence). The CDR3 covers 15 residues. The V end was cut by 5 bases, the J end by 1 base, with 14 bases between.

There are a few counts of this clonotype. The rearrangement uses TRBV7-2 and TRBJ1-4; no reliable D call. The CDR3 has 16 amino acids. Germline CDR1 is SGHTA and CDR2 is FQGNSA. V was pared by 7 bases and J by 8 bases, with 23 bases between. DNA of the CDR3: TGTGCCAGCAACACTGCAGTGTTCCGCGGGGTCGAAAAACTGTTTTTT. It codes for CASNTAVFRGVEKLFF.

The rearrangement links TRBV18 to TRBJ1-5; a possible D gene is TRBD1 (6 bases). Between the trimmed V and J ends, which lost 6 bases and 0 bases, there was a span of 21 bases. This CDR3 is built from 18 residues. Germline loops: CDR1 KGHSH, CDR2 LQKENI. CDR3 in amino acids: CASSSTPPGQGSNQPQHF. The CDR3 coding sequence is TGTGCCAGCTCCTCTACCCCCCCGGGACAAGGTAGCAATCAGCCCCAGCATTTT.

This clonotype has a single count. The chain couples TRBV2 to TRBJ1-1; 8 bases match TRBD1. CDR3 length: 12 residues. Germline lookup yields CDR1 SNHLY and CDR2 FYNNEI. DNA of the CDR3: TGTGCGAAACAGGGGGGTCACACTGAAGCTTTCTTT. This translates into CAKQGGHTEAFF.

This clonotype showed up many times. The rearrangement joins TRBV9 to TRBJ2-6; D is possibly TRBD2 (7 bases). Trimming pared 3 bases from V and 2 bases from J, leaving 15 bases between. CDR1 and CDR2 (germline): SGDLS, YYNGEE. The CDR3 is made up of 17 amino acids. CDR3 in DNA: TGTGCCAGCAGCGAGGGAGGGGGTACGGCTGGGGCCAACGTCCTGACTTTC. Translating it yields CASSEGGGTAGANVLTF.

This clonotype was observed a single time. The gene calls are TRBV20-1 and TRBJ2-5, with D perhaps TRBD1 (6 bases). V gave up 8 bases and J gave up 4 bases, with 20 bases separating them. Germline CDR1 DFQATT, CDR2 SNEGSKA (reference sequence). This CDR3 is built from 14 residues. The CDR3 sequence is CSLRLGQYAETQYF. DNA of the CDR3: TGCAGTCTCCGCCTGGGACAATATGCAGAGACCCAGTACTTC.

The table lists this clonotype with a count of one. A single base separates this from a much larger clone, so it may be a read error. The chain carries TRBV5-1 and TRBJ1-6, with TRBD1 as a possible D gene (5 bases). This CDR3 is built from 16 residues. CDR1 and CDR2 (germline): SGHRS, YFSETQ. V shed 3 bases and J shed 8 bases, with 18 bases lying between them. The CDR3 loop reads CASSSTPGLGDSPLHF. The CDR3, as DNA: TGCGCCAGCAGCTCTACCCCAGGACTGGGGGATTCACCCCTCCACTTT.

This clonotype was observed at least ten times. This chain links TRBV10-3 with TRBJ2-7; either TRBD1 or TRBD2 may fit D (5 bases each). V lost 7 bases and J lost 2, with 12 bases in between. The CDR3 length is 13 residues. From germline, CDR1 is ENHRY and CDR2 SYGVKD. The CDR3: CAITQGPAYEQYF. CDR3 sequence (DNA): TGTGCCATCACTCAGGGACCGGCCTACGAGCAGTACTTC.

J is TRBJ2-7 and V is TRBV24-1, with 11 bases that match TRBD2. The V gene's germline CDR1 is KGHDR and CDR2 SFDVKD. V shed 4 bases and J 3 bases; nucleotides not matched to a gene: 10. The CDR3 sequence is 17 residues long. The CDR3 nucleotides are TGTGCCACCAGTGACCGATGGCCGACTAGCGGGGTCTACGAGCAGTACTTC. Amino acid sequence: CATSDRWPTSGVYEQYF.

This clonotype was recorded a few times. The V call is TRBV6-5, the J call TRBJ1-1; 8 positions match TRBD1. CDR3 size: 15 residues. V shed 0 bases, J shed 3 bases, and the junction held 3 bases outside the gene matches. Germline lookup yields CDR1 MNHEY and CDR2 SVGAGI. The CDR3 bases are TGTGCCAGCAGTTACTCGACAGGGGCCTACACTGAAGCTTTCTTT. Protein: CASSYSTGAYTEAFF.

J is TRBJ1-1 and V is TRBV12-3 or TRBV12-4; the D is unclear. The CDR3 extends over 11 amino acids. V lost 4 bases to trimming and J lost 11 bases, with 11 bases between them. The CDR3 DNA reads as TGTGCCAGCAGTTCTGGGCCTTCTGCTTTCTTT. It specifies CASSSGPSAFF.

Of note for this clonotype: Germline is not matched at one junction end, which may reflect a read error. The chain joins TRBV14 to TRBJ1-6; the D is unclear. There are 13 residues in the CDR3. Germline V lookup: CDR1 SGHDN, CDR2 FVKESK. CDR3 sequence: CVSSQRLNSPLHF. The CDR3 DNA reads TGTGTCAGCAGCCAAAGACTTAATTCACCCCTCCACTTT.

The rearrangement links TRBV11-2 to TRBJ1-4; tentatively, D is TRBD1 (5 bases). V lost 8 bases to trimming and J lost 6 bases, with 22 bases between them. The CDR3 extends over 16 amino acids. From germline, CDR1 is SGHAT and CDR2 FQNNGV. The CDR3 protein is CASLRPVRGLDEKLFF. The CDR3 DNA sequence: TGTGCCAGCCTCCGCCCGGTGCGGGGCCTGGATGAAAAACTGTTTTTT. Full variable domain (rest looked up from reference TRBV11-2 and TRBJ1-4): EAGVAQSPRYKIIEKRQSVAFWCNPISGHATLYWYQQILGQGPKLLIQFQNNGVVDDSQLPKDRFSAERLKGVDSTLKIQPAKLEDSAVYLCASLRPVRGLDEKLFFGSGTQLSVL.

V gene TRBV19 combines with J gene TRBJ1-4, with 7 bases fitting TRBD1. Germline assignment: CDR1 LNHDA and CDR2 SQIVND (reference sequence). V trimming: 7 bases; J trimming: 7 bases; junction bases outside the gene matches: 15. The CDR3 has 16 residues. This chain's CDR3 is CASTGGSRQGSEKLFF. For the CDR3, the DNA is TGTGCCAGTACGGGAGGTAGTCGACAGGGCAGTGAAAAACTGTTTTTT.

Here the CDR3 reads CASSLGTSGAPGANVLTF. For the CDR3, the DNA is TGTGCCAGCAGCTTGGGGACTAGCGGAGCCCCTGGGGCCAACGTCCTGACTTTC. V gene TRBV7-2 combines with J gene TRBJ2-6, with TRBD2 identical over 11 bases. Germline-derived CDR1 and CDR2 are SGHTA and FQGNSA. After removal of 3 bases from V and 2 bases from J, the junction contained 6 bases not matched to a gene. The CDR3 contains 18 residues.

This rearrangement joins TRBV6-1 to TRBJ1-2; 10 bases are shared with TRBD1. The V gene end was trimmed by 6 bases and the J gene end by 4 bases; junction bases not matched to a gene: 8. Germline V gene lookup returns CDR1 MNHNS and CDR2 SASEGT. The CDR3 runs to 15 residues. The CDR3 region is CASSLRDRGFYGYTF. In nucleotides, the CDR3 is TGTGCCAGCAGCCTCCGGGACAGGGGCTTCTATGGCTACACCTTC.

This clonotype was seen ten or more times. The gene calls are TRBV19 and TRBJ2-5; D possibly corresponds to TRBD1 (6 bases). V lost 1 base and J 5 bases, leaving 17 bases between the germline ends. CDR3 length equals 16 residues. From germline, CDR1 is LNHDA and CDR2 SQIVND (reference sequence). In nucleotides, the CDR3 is TGTGCCAGTAGTATAGGAATGCAGGGACAAAAGGAGACCCAGTACTTC. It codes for CASSIGMQGQKETQYF.

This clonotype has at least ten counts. The CDR3 loop is CASSQEVQGALEQYF. The CDR3 coding sequence is TGTGCCAGCAGCCAAGAGGTTCAGGGGGCGCTCGAGCAGTACTTC. V is TRBV4-2 and J is TRBJ2-7; 8 bases are shared with TRBD1. The CDR3 runs to 15 residues. The V segment lost 0 bases and the J segment 6 bases; nucleotides outside the gene matches: 7. Per the germline V gene, CDR1 is LGHNA and CDR2 is YNFKEQ.

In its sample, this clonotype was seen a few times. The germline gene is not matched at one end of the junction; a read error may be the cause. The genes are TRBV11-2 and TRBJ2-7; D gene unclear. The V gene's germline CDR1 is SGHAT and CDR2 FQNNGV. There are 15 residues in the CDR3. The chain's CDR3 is CASRYTLPFSDEQYF. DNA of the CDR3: TGTGCCAGCAGATATACCTTGCCCTTCTCCGACGAGCAGTACTTC.

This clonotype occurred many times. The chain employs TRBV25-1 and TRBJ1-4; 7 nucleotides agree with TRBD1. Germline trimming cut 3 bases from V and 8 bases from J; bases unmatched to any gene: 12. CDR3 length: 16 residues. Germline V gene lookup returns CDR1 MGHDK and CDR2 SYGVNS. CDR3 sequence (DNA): TGTGCCAGCAGTGATAACAGCAGGGGGAACGGCGAAAAACTGTTTTTT. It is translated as CASSDNSRGNGEKLFF.

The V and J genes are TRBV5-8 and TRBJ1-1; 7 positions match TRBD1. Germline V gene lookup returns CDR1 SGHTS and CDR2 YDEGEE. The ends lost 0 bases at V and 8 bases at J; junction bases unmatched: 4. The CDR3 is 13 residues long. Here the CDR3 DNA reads TGTGCCAGCAGCTTGGTGGCAGGGGGGGAAGCTTTCTTT. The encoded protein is CASSLVAGGEAFF.

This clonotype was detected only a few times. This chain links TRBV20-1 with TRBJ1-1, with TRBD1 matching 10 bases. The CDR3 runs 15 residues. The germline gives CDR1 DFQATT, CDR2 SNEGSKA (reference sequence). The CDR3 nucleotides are TGCACCTCTCCCGGGACAGGGGTCTTTGGCACTGAAGCTTTCTTT. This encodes CTSPGTGVFGTEAFF.

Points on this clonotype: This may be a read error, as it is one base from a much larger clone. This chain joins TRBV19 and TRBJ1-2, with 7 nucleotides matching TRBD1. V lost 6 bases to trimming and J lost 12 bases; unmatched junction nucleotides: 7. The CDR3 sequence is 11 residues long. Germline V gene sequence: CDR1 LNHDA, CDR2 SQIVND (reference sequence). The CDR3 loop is CASRQGEGHTF. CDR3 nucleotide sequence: TGTGCCAGTAGGCAGGGGGAAGGCCACACCTTC.

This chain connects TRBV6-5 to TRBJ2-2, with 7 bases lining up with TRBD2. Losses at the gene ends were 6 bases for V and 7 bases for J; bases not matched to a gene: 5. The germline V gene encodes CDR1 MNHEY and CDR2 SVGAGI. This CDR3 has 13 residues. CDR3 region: CASRFGGYGELFF. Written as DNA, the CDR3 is TGTGCCAGCAGATTCGGGGGGTACGGGGAGCTGTTTTTT.

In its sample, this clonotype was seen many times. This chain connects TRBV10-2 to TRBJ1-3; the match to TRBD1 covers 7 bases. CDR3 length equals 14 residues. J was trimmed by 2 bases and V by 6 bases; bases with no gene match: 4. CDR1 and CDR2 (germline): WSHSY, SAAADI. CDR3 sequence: CASRVDRAGNTIYF. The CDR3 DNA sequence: TGCGCCAGCAGGGTTGACAGGGCTGGAAACACCATATATTTT.

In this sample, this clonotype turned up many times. For the CDR3, the DNA is TGCAGCGTGGAATCACAGGGCTACGAGCAGTACTTC. Translating it yields CSVESQGYEQYF. This chain links TRBV20-1 with TRBJ2-7, with a possible D match to TRBD1 (6 bases). This CDR3 is built from 12 residues. Germline assignment: CDR1 DFQATT and CDR2 SNEGSKA (reference sequence).

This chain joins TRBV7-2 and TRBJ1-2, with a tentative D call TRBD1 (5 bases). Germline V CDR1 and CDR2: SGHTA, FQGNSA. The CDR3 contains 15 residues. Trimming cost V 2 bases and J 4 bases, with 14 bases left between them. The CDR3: CASSLRGADFYGYTF. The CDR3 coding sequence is TGTGCCAGCAGCTTAAGAGGGGCCGATTTCTATGGCTACACCTTC. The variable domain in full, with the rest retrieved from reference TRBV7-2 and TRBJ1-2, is GAGVSQSPSNKVTEKGKDVELRCDPISGHTALYWYRQSLGQGLEFLIYFQGNSAPDKSGLPSDRFSAERTGGSVSTLTIQRTQQEDSAVYLCASSLRGADFYGYTFGSGTRLTVV.

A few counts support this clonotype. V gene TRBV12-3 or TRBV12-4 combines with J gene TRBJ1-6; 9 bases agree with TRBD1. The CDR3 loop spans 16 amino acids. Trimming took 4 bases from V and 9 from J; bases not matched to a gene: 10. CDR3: CASSSLPGQGASPLHF. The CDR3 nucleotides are TGTGCCAGCAGTTCCCTCCCGGGACAGGGAGCTTCACCCCTCCACTTT.